The clone carrying this TCR beta chain was counted ten times or more. Its antigen remains unknown. As it was prepared, the TCRbeta library received unique molecular identifiers. TCRdb re-called the PCR reads through MiXCR, storing one row per CDR3 protein. Of around 700,000 distinct CDR3 sequences listed, around 13% are singletons. These data come from a study of T-cell reconstitution after alpha-beta-depleted transplantation in children. Findings and limits, study-wide: When one year had passed after transplant, most T-cell counts and diversity came from newly produced T cells.

This sequence was found in a girl aged 2 to 10 with congenital amegakaryocytic thrombocytopenia, due to receive a stem cell transplant. The specimen comprised PBMCs, sampled before TCRalphabeta/CD19-depleted stem cell transplant.

CDR3: CSAAGPPYNEQFF. For the CDR3, the DNA is TGCAGTGCCGCTGGCCCCCCGTACAATGAGCAGTTCTTC. The chain joins TRBV20-1 to TRBJ2-1; D gene ambiguous. CDR1 and CDR2 from the germline V gene are DFQATT and SNEGSKA (reference sequence). The ends were cut back, 6 bases at V and 4 bases at J, with 13 bases in the middle. The length of the CDR3 is 13 residues.